Below, 7 T cell receptor beta chains from the same sample are listed, as sequenced in a study of blood T cell repertoires in COVID-19. Libraries were prepared by immunoSEQ multiplex PCR; TCRdb keeps only in-frame clonotypes and omits some of them. The sample lists under 150,000 clones, roughly 90% occurring once. Sequencing was carried out using peripheral blood. The receptors were sampled from a middle-aged man with active or convalescent COVID-19.

The genes are TRBV7-2 and TRBJ2-1; D possibly corresponds to TRBD2 (6 bases). The germline V gene has CDR1 SGHTA and CDR2 FQGNSA. The CDR3 is 17 amino acids. V was cut by 4 bases and J by 2 bases, with 18 bases left in between. The DNA of the CDR3 is TGTGCCAGCAGCTCCCGCGGGCTAGCGAGGACCTACAATGAGCAGTTCTTC. As protein: CASSSRGLARTYNEQFF.

J is TRBJ2-3 and V is TRBV7-8; TRBD2 aligns across 12 bases. CDR1 and CDR2 from the germline V gene are SGHVS and FQNEAQ. This CDR3 contains 16 residues. The V gene end was trimmed by 2 bases and the J gene end by 4 bases; junction bases not matched to a gene: 4. The CDR3 is CASSLRLAGVADTQYF. In nucleotides, the CDR3 is TGTGCCAGCAGCTTACGACTAGCGGGAGTGGCAGATACGCAGTATTTT.

J is TRBJ2-1 and V is TRBV7-2; TRBD2 matches at 9 bases. V was pared by 0 bases and J by 12 bases, with 6 bases of the junction left unmatched. In germline, CDR1 is SGHTA, CDR2 FQGNSA. CDR3 size: 14 residues. The CDR3 DNA reads as TGTGCCAGCAGCTTAGCAGCTAGCGGGATGACGCAGTTCTTC. Translation gives CASSLAASGMTQFF.

This clone occurred a few times. The chain combines TRBV15 with TRBJ2-2; D is perhaps TRBD1 (5 bases). With 0 bases removed from V and 4 bases from J, the gap between germline ends came to 9 bases. The CDR3 is 15 amino acids. Germline CDR1 reads LNHNV; CDR2 reads YYDKDF (reference sequence). CDR3 nucleotides: TGTGCCACCAGCAGAGATGGCAGGGCCACCGGGGAGCTGTTTTTT. Protein sequence: CATSRDGRATGELFF.

J is TRBJ2-5 and V is TRBV27; D is undetermined. This CDR3 contains 15 residues. Germline lookup yields CDR1 MNHEY and CDR2 SMNVEV (reference sequence). Between the trimmed V and J ends, which lost 0 bases and 5 bases, there was a span of 13 bases. The CDR3 coding sequence is TGTGCCAGCAGTTTATCAGGCCCCCGGCGGGAGACCCAGTACTTC. It codes for CASSLSGPRRETQYF.

The V gene is TRBV4-2, the J gene TRBJ2-7, with D maybe TRBD2 (6 bases). The germline V gene has CDR1 LGHNA and CDR2 YNFKEQ. Trimming left V 0 bases short and J 8 bases short, with 11 bases between. CDR3 length equals 13 residues. This CDR3 is CASSQDRRGKQYF. In DNA form, the CDR3 reads TGTGCCAGCAGCCAAGATCGTCGGGGGAAGCAGTACTTC.

This clone was detected once. The V gene is TRBV18, the J gene TRBJ2-2, with 12 nucleotides matching TRBD2. Per the germline V gene, CDR1 is KGHSH and CDR2 is LQKENI. This CDR3 is 18 amino acids long. V was clipped by 6 bases and J by 0 bases; unmatched bases: 8. The CDR3 sequence: CASSLRTSGDTNTGELFF. Written as DNA, the CDR3 is TGTGCCAGCTCTCTACGGACTAGCGGGGATACGAACACCGGGGAGCTGTTTTTT.